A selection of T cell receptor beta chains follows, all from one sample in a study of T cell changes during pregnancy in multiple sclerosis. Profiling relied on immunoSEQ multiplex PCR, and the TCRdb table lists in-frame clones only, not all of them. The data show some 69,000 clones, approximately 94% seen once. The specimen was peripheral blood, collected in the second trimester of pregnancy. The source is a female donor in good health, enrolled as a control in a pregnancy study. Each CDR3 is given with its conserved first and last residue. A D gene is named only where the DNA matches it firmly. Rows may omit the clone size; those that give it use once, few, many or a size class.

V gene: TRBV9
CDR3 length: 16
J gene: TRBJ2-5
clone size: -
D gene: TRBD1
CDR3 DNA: TGTGCCAGCAGCGTAGGAAGGGGGCTGATTAGAGAGACCCAGTACTTC
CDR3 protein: CASSVGRGLIRETQYF

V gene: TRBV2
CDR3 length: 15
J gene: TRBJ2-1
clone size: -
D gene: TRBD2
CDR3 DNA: TGTGCCAGCGCCCTGGGGGGGGTCGCCTACAATGAGCAGTTCTTC
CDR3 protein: CASALGGVAYNEQFF

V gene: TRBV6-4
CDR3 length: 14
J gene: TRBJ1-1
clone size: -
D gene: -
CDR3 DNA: TGTGCCAGCAGTACGACTATTATGAACACTGAAGCTTTCTTT
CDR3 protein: CASSTTIMNTEAFF

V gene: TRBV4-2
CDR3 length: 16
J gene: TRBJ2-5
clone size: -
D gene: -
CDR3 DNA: TGTGCCAGCAGCCAAGGAGGCAAGGGGGTTCAAGAGACCCAGTACTTC
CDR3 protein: CASSQGGKGVQETQYF

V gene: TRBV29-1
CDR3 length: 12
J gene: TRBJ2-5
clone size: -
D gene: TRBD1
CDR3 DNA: TGCAGCGTCGCTGGACAGGGAGAGACCCAGTACTTC
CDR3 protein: CSVAGQGETQYF

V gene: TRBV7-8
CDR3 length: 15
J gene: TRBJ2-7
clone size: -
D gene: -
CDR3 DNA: TGTGCCAGCAGCTTATACGCGGGGGCGGCCTACGAGCAGTACTTC
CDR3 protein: CASSLYAGAAYEQYF

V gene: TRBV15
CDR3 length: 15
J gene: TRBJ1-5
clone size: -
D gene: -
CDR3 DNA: TGTGCCACCAGCGTAAAACAGCGGCGGGTTCAGCCCCAGCATTTT
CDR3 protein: CATSVKQRRVQPQHF

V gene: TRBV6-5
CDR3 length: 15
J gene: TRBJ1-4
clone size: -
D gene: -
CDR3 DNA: TGTGCCAGCAGTTACGGGGGGGCAACTAATGAAAAACTGTTTTTT
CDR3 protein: CASSYGGATNEKLFF

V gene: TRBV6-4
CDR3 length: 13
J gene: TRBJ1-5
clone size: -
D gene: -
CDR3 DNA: TGTGCCAGCAGTGAAGGGGCGCGGCAGCCCCAGCATTTT
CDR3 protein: CASSEGARQPQHF

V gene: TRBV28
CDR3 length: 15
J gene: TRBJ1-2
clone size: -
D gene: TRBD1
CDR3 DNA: TGTGCCAGCAGTTTAGACGGGACAGGATCAGGAGGCTACACCTTC
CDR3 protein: CASSLDGTGSGGYTF

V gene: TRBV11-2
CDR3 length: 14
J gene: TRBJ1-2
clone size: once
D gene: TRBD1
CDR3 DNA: TGTGCCAGCAGCCACTACCGACAGGGCTATGGCTACACCTTC
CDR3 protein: CASSHYRQGYGYTF

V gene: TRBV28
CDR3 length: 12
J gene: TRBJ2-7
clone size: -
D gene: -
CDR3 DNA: TGTGCCAGCAGTTTATCCCTAGGCGAGCAGTACTTC
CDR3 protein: CASSLSLGEQYF

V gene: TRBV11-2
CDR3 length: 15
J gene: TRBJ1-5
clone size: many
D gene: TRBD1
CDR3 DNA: TGTGCCAGCAGCTTAGGACAGGGAGGAATAGTGCCCCAGCATTTT
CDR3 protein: CASSLGQGGIVPQHF

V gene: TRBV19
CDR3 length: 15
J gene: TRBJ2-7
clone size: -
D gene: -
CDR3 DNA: TGTGCCAGTAGTATACCCGGGACACCGGCCTACGAGCAGTACTTC
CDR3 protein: CASSIPGTPAYEQYF

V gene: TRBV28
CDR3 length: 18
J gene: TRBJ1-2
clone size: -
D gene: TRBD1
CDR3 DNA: TGTGCCAGCAGTTCAAACCCAAGGACAGGGGGCGTGGGGCATGGCTACACCTTC
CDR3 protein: CASSSNPRTGGVGHGYTF

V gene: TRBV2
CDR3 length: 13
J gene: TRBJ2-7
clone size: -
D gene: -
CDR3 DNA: TGTGCCAGCAGTGAAGTCACAGGGTACGAGCAGTACTTC
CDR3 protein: CASSEVTGYEQYF

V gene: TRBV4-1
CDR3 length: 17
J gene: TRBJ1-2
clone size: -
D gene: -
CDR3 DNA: TGCGCCAGCAGCCAGGATCGATGGAGCCAAGCTAACTATGGCTACACCTTC
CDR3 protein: CASSQDRWSQANYGYTF

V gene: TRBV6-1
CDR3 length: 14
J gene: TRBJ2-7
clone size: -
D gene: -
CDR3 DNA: TGTGCCAGCAATATACAGGCTACAGCCTACGAGCAGTACTTC
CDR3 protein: CASNIQATAYEQYF

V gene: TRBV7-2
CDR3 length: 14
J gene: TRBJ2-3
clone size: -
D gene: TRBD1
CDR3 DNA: TGTGCCAGCAGGCGGACAGGGGTGGCAGATACGCAGTATTTT
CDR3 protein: CASRRTGVADTQYF

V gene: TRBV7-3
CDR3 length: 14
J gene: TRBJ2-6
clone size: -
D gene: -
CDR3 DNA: TGTGCCAGCAGCTCCGTTCCTGGGGCCAACGTCCTGACTTTC
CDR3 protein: CASSSVPGANVLTF

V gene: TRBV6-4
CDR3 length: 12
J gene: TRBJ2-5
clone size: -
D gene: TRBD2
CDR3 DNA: TGTGCCGTACGGGGGGGTCAAGAGACCCAGTACTTC
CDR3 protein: CAVRGGQETQYF

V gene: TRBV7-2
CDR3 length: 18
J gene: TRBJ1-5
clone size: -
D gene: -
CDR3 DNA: TGTGCCAGCAGCTTAGATTTGGGGGGGATTGGGGGCAATCAGCCCCAGCATTTT
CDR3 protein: CASSLDLGGIGGNQPQHF

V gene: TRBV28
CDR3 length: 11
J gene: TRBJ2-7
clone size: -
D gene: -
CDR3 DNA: TGTGCCAGCAGTTCTAGAAACGAGCAGTACTTC
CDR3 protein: CASSSRNEQYF

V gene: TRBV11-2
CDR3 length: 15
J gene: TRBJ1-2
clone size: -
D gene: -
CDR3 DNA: TGTGCCAGCAGCTTAGGGACACCTTTGGACTATGGCTACACCTTC
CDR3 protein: CASSLGTPLDYGYTF

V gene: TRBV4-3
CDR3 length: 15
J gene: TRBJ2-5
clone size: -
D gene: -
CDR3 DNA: TGCGCCAGCAGCCAAGATATAGGACAGCTAGAGACCCAGTACTTC
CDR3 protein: CASSQDIGQLETQYF

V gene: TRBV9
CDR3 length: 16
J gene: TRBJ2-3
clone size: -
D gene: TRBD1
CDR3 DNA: TGTGCCAGCAGCGTATGGAGACAGGGGGACACAGATACGCAGTATTTT
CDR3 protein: CASSVWRQGDTDTQYF

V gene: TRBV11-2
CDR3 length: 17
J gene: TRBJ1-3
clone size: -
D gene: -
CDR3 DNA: TGTGCCAGCAGCTTAGGACAGACCCAATACTCTGGAAACACCATATATTTT
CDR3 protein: CASSLGQTQYSGNTIYF

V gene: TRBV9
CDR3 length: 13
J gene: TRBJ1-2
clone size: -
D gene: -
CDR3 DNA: TGTGCCACCTCCCCCGGCAGGGGCTATGGCTACACCTTC
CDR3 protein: CATSPGRGYGYTF

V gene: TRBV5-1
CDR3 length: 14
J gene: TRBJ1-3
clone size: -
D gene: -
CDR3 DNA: TGCGCCAGCAGCTTGGAGCTCTCTGGAAACACCATATATTTT
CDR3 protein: CASSLELSGNTIYF

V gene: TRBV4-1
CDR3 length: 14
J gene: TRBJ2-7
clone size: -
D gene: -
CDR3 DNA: TGCGCCAGCAGCCTCCCCGACAGGATCTACGAGCAGTACTTC
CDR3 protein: CASSLPDRIYEQYF

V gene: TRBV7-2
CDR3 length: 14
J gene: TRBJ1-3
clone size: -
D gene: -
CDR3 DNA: TGTGCCAGCAGCTTCACTCCGGGGGGAAACACCATATATTTT
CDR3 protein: CASSFTPGGNTIYF

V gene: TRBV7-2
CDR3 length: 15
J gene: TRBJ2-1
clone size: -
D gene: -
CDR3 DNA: TGTGCCAGCAGCTTAGCGCCAGTATCCTACAATGAGCAGTTCTTC
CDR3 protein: CASSLAPVSYNEQFF

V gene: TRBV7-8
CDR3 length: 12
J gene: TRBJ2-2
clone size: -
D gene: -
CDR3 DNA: TGTGCCAGCAGCCCGGAGGCCGGGGAGCTGTTTTTT
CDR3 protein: CASSPEAGELFF

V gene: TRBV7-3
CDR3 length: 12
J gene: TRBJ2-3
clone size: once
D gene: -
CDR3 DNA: TGTGCCAGCAGGCCAACGACTGGACTCCCGTGTTTT
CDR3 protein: CASRPTTGLPCF

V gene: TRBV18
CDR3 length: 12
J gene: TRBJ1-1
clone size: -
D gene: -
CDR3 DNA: TGTGCCAGCTCCCGCGGGATTCAGGAAGCTTTCTTT
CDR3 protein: CASSRGIQEAFF

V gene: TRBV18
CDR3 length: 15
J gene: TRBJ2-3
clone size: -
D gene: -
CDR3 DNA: TGTGCCAGCTCACCAGACGTCGCAGGGGGGTATACGCAGTATTTT
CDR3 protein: CASSPDVAGGYTQYF

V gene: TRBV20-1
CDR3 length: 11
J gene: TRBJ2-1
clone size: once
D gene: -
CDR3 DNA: TGCAGTACTTCTCTTGTGAATGAGCAGTTCTTC
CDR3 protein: CSTSLVNEQFF

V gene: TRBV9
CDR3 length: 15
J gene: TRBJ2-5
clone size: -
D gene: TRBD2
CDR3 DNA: TGTGCCAGCAGCGTCTCCAGCGGGGGGAGGGAGACCCAGTACTTC
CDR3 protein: CASSVSSGGRETQYF

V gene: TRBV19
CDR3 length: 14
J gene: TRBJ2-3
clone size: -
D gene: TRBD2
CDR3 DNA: TGTGCCACCGACCCGCCGGGGGGGCGCGATACGCAGTATTTT
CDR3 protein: CATDPPGGRDTQYF

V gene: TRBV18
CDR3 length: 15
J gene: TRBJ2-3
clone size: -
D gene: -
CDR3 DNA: TGTGCCAGCCGGAGGGGCTCCTCTAGCACAGATACGCAGTATTTT
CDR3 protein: CASRRGSSSTDTQYF

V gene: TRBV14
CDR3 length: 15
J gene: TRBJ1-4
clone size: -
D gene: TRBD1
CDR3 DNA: TGTGCCAGCAGCCAATCCGGGACAGGGGCAGGAAAACTGTTTTTT
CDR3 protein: CASSQSGTGAGKLFF

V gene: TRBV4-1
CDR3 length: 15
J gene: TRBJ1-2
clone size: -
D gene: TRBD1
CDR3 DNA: TGCGCCAGCAGCCAAGGGACAGGAAGACTCTATGGCTACACCTTC
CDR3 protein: CASSQGTGRLYGYTF

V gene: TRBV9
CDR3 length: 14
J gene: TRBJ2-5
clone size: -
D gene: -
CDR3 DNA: TGTGCCAGCAGCGTGCCTGGGTCAGGAGAGACCCAGTACTTC
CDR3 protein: CASSVPGSGETQYF

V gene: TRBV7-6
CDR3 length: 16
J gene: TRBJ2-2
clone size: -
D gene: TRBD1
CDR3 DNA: TGTGCCAGCAGCCGCAGGGGGAAAAGGACTTCCGGGGAGCTGTTTTTT
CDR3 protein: CASSRRGKRTSGELFF

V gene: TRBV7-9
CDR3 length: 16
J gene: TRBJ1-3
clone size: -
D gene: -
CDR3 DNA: TGTGCCAGCAGCCCGGGAGGTACAGCCACTGGAAACACCATATATTTT
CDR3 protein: CASSPGGTATGNTIYF

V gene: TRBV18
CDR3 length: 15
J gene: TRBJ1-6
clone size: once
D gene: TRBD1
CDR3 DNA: TGCGCCAGCTCACCAAGGGACAGGTCGAATTCACCCCTCCACTTT
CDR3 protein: CASSPRDRSNSPLHF